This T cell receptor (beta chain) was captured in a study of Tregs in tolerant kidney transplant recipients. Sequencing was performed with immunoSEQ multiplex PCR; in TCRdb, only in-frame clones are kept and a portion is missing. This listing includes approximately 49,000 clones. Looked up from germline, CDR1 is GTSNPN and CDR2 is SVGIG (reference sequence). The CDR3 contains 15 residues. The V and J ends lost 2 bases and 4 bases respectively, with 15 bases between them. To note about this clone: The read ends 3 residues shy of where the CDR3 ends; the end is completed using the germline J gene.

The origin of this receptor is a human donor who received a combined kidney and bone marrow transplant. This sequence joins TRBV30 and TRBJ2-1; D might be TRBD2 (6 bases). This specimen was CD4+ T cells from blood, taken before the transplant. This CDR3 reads CAWSSLASLYNEQFF. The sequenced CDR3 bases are TGTGCCTGGAGTTCTCTAGCGAGCCTTTACAATGAG.